Listed here is a single T cell receptor (beta chain). The antigen it binds to is not known. No qualities accompany the bases; no much larger clone lies one base away. This sample is part of a study of technical replicates of blood from a handful of donors (dated by TCRdb to 2015 to 2018). As encoded in the germline V gene, CDR1 is SQVTM while CDR2 is ANQGSEA. Relative to germline, V is 5 bases shorter and J is 8 bases shorter, with 18 bases between their ends. The CDR3, from cysteine to phenylalanine, totals 13 residues. Only CDR3 DNA is held: 39 bases, read in frame from base 1. The method was the immunoSEQ multiplex PCR assay. Imported from immuneACCESS, the table was reduced by TCRdb to in-frame sequences with V and J called. These copies leave out some clones; in studies compared against another copy, an unresolved V gene accounts for under half, and the cause of the remainder is not known. This sample has some 79,000 clones in its table, and 85% to 95% of those were observed once. In total, the top ten clones hold about 0.26% of the sample.

The chain couples TRBV29-1 to TRBJ1-2; the D gene assignment is ambiguous. The sequence was collected from a human donor in good health. Sequenced material: T cells isolated from PBMCs. The CDR3 region reads CSVPRVGRQGYTF. The nucleotides read TGCAGCGTTCCCCGCGTGGGGAGACAAGGCTACACCTTC.